One and the same sample provided the 4 T cell receptor beta chains below, sequenced in a study of shared clonotypes between healthy human individuals. The table came from immunoSEQ multiplex PCR; TCRdb's copy has only in-frame clones and leaves some out. The profile shows about 2.3 million clones, just over 90% of them singletons. The sequencing input was naive CD4+ T cells from PBMCs. Subset denoted: CD45RA+ positively selected. These receptor sequences come from a man between 18 and 29 years old in good health. Some clones in this sample may be carry-over from other donors' samples.

This chain uses TRBV10-1 with TRBJ2-3; no clear D. The germline CDR1 and CDR2 sequences are WNHNN and SYGVQD (reference sequence). The CDR3 spans 13 residues. The V gene lost 11 bases and the J gene lost 6 bases, with 18 bases spanning the gap. For the CDR3, the DNA is TGCGCCGTCCGGACCCTCCACAAGGATACGCAGTATTTT. It translates to CAVRTLHKDTQYF.

This chain connects TRBV30 to TRBJ1-1; D is perhaps TRBD1 (5 bases). Germline-derived CDR1 and CDR2 are GTSNPN and SVGIG (reference sequence). This CDR3 contains 13 residues. The V and J ends lost 7 bases and 0 bases respectively, with 12 bases between them. The CDR3 loop reads CAFLWGMNTEAFF. DNA of the CDR3: TGTGCCTTCCTGTGGGGGATGAACACTGAAGCTTTCTTT.

V is TRBV9 and J is TRBJ2-2; a possible D gene is TRBD1 (5 bases). V lost 0 bases and J lost 6, with 12 bases in between. The CDR3 is 15 residues long. Germline V gene sequence: CDR1 SGDLS, CDR2 YYNGEE. CDR3 residues: CASSVESLGPGELFF. CDR3 in DNA: TGTGCCAGCAGCGTAGAGTCTCTGGGGCCCGGGGAGCTGTTTTTT.

V gene TRBV18 combines with J gene TRBJ2-1, with D possibly being TRBD1 (5 bases). Germline V gene data show CDR1 as KGHSH and CDR2 as LQKENI. The CDR3 totals 15 residues. V lost 3 bases and J lost 1, with 10 bases in between. CDR3 bases: TGTGCCAGCTCACCCCCAGGGTTGTCCTACAATGAGCAGTTCTTC. Protein sequence: CASSPPGLSYNEQFF.